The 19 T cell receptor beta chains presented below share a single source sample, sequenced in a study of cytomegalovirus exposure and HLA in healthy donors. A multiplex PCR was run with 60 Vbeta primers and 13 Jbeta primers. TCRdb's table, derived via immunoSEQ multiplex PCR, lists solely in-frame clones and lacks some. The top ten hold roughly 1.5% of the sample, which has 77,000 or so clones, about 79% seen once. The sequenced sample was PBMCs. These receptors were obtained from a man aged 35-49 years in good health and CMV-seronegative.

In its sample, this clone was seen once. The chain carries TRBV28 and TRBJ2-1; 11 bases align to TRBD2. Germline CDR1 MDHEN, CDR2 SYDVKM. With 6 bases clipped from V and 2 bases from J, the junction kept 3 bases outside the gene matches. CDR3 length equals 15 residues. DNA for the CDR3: TGTGCCAGCAGGGAGACTAGCGGGACCTACAATGAGCAGTTCTTC. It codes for CASRETSGTYNEQFF. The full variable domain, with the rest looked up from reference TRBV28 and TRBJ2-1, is DVKVTQSSRYLVKRTGEKVFLECVQDMDHENMFWYRQDPGLGLRLIYFSYDVKMKEKGDIPEGYSVSREKKERFSLILESASTNQTSMYLCASRETSGTYNEQFFGPGTRLTVL.

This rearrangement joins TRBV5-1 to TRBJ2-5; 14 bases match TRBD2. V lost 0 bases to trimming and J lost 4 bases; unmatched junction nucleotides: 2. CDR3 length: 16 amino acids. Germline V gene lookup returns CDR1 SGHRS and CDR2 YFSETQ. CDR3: CASSLGLAGGPETQYF. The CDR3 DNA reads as TGCGCCAGCAGCTTGGGACTAGCGGGAGGGCCAGAGACCCAGTACTTC.

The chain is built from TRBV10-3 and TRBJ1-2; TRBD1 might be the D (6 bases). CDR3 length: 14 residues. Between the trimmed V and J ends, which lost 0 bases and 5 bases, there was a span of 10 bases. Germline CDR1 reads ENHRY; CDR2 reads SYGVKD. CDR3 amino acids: CAISESGDIYGYTF. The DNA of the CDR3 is TGTGCCATCAGTGAGTCGGGGGACATTTATGGCTACACCTTC.

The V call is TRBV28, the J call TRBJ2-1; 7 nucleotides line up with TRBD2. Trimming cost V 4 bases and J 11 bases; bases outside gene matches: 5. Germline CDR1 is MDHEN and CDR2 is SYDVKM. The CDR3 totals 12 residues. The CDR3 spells CASSSQRDKQFF. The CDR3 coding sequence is TGTGCCAGCAGTTCTCAGCGGGATAAGCAGTTCTTC.

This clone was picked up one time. The CDR3 nucleotides read TGTGCCACCCTCTGGGGCAGCGGCGGGGGCGAGCAGTACTTC. Protein product: CATLWGSGGGEQYF. This chain connects TRBV6-1 to TRBJ2-7; 7 bases align to TRBD2. CDR3 size: 14 residues. CDR1 MNHNS and CDR2 SASEGT come from the germline V gene. After removal of 10 bases from V and 6 bases from J, the junction contained 15 bases not matched to a gene.

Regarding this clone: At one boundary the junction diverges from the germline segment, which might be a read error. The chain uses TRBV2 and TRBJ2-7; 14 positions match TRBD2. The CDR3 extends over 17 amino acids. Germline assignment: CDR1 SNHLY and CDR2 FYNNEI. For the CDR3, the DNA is TGTGCCAGCAGCGAAGCCGGGACTAGCGGGAGTTCCTACGAGCAGTACTTC. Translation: CASSEAGTSGSSYEQYF. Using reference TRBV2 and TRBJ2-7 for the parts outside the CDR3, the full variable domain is EPEVTQTPSHQVTQMGQEVILRCVPISNHLYFYWYRQILGQKVEFLVSFYNNEISEKSEIFDDQFSVERPDGSNFTLKIRSTKLEDSAMYFCASSEAGTSGSSYEQYFGPGTRLTVT.

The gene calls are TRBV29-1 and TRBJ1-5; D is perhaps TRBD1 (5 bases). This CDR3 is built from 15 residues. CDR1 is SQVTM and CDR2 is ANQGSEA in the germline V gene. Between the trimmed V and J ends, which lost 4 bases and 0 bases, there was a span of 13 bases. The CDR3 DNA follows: TGCAGCGTTGTGGAGGGGCAAGCTAGCAATCAGCCCCAGCATTTT. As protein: CSVVEGQASNQPQHF.

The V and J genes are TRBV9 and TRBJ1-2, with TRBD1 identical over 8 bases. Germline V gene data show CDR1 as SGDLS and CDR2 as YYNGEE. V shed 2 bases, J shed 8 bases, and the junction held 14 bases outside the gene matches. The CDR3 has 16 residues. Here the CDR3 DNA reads TGTGCCAGCAGCGTGGGTCCGGGACAGGAAGTCCGCGGCTACACCTTC. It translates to CASSVGPGQEVRGYTF.

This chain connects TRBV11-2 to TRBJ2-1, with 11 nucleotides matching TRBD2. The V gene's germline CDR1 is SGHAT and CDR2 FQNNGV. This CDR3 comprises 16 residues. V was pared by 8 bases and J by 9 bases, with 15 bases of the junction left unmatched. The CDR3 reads CASRTWGTSGHSEQFF. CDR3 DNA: TGTGCCAGCCGAACCTGGGGGACTAGCGGCCACAGTGAGCAGTTCTTC.

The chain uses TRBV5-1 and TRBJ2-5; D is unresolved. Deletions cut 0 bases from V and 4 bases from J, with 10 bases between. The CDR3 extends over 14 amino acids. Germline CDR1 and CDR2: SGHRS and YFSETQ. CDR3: CASSLETFLETQYF. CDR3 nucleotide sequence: TGCGCCAGCAGCTTGGAGACTTTTCTAGAGACCCAGTACTTC.

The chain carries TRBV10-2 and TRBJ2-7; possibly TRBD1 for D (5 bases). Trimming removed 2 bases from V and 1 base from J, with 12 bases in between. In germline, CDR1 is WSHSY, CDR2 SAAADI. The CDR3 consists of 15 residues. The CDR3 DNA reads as TGCGCCAGCAGTGAGATCTGGACAAGATCCTACGAGCAGTACTTC. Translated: CASSEIWTRSYEQYF.

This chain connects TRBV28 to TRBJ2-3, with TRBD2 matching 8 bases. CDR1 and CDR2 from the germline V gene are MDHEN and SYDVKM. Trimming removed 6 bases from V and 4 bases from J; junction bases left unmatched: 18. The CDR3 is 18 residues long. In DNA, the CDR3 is TGTGCCAGCAGCCAATTTTGGGGGGGGACTAGACCCCCAGATACGCAGTATTTT. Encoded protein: CASSQFWGGTRPPDTQYF. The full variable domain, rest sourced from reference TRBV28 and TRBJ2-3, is DVKVTQSSRYLVKRTGEKVFLECVQDMDHENMFWYRQDPGLGLRLIYFSYDVKMKEKGDIPEGYSVSREKKERFSLILESASTNQTSMYLCASSQFWGGTRPPDTQYFGPGTRLTVL.

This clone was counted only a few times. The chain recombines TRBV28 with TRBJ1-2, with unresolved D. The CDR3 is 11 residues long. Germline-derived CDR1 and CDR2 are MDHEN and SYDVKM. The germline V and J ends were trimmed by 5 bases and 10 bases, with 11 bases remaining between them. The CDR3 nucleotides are TGTGCCAGCAGTAAGTGGTCAGACTACACCTTC. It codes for CASSKWSDYTF.

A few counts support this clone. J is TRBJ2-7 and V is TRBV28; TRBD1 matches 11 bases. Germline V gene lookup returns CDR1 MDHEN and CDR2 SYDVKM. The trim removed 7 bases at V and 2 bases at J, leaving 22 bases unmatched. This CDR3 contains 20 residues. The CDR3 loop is CASNDDGDRGFVRSPYEQYF. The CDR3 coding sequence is TGTGCCAGCAATGACGATGGGGACAGGGGGTTTGTTAGGAGCCCCTACGAGCAGTACTTC. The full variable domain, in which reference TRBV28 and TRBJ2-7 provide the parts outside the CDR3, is DVKVTQSSRYLVKRTGEKVFLECVQDMDHENMFWYRQDPGLGLRLIYFSYDVKMKEKGDIPEGYSVSREKKERFSLILESASTNQTSMYLCASNDDGDRGFVRSPYEQYFGPGTRLTVT.

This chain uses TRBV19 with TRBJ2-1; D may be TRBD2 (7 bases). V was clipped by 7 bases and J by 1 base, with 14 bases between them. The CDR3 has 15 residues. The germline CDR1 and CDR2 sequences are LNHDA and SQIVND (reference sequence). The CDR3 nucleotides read TGTGCCAGTATCGGTGGGGGGGCGTCCTACAATGAGCAGTTCTTC. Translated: CASIGGGASYNEQFF.

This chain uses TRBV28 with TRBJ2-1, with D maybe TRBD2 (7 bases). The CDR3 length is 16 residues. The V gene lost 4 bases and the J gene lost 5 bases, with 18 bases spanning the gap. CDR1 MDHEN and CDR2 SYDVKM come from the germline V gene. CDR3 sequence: CASSSAGADRNNEQFF. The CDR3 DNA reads TGTGCCAGCAGTTCGGCGGGGGCGGATAGGAACAATGAGCAGTTCTTC.

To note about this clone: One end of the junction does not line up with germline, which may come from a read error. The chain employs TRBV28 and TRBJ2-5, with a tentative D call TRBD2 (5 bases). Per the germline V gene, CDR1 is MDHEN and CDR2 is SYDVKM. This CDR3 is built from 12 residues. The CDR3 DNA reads TGTGCCAGCAGTCTATGGGAGGAGACCCAGTACTTC. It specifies CASSLWEETQYF.

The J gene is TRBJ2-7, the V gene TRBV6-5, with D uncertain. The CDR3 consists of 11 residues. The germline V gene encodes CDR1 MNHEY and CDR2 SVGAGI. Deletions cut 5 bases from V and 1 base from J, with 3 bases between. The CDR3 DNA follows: TGTGCCAGCAGTACTTCCTACGAGCAGTACTTC. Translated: CASSTSYEQYF.

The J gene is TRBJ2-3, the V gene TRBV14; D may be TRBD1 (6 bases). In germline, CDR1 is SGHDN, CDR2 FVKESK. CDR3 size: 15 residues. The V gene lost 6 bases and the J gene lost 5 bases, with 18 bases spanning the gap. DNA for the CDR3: TGTGCCAGCAGAAAAACAGGGATGTCAGTAGATACGCAGTATTTT. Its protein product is CASRKTGMSVDTQYF.